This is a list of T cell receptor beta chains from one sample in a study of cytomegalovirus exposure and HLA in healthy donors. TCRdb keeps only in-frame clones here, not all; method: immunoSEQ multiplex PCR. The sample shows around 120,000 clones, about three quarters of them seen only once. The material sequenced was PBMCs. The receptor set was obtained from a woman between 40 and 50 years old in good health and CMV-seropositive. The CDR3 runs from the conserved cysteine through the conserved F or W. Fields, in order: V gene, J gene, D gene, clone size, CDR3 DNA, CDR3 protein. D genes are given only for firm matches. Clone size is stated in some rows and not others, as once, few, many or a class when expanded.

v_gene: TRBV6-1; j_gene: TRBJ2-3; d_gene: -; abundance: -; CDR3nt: TGTGCCAGCGGTATTCCTGGCCCAGATACGCAGTATTTT; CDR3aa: CASGIPGPDTQYF
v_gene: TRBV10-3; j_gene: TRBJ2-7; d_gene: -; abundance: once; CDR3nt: TGTGCCATCAGTGAGTCTCCGGGGGTGATCTCCGAGCAGTACTTC; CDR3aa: CAISESPGVISEQYF
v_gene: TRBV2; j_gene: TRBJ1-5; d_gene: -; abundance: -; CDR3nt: TGTGCCAGCAGTGAAGGGCGGTATAGCAATCAGCCCCAGCATTTT; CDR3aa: CASSEGRYSNQPQHF
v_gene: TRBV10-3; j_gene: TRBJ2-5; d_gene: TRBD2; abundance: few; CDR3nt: TGTGCCATCAGTGAGGGGGGACTAGCGGGGGGCCAAGAGACCCAGTACTTC; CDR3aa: CAISEGGLAGGQETQYF
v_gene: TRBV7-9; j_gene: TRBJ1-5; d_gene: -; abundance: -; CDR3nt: TGTGCCAGCAGCCCTGCTGGGGGGGATAGCAATCAGCCCCAGCATTTT; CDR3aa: CASSPAGGDSNQPQHF
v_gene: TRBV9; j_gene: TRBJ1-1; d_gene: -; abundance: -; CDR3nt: TGTGCCAGCAGCTCAAGATGGGGGCGGGACACTGAAGCTTTCTTT; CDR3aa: CASSSRWGRDTEAFF
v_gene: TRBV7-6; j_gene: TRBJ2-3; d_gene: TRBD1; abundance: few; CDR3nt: TGTGCCAGCAGCTTAGCGGGACAGGGAGGTGATACGCAGTATTTT; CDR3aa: CASSLAGQGGDTQYF
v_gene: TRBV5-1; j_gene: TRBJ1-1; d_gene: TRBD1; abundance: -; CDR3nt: TGCGCCAGCACGGGAGGGGACAGGGATATGAACACTGAAGCTTTCTTT; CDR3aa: CASTGGDRDMNTEAFF
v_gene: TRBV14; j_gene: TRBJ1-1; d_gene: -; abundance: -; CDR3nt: TGTGCCAGCAGCCAAGTCGCGAACGCCAACACTGAAGCTTTCTTT; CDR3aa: CASSQVANANTEAFF
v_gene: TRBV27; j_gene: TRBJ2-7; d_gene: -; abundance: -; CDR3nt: TGTGCCAGCAGTTTATCTTCGGGGTTCTACGAGCAGTACTTC; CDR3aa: CASSLSSGFYEQYF
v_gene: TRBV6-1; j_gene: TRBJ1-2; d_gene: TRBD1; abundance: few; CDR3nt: TGTGCCAGCAGCCGGGACAGAGGGAGAAACTATGGCTACACCTTC; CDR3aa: CASSRDRGRNYGYTF
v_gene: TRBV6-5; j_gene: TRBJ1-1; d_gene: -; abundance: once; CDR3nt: TGTGCCAGCAGTCCACCCGGTGCTGAAGCTTTCTTT; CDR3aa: CASSPPGAEAFF
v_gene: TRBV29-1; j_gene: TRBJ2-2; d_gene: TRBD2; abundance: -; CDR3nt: TGCAGCGTTATAAAGAGCGGGGTAGCCGGGGAGCTGTTTTTT; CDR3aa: CSVIKSGVAGELFF
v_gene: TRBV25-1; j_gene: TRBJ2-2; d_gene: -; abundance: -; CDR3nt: TGTGCCAGCAGTAACACGGGCACCGGGGAGCTGTTTTTT; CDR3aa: CASSNTGTGELFF
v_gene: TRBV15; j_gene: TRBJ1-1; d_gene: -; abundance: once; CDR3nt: TGTGCCACCAGCAGAGCCCGGGATGTTCATGAAGCTTTCTTT; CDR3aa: CATSRARDVHEAFF
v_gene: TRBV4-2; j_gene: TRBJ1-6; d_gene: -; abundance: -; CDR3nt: TGTGCCAGCAGCCAAGTCCAGGGGCGAAGTAGCCCGTCACCCCTCCACTTT; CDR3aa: CASSQVQGRSSPSPLHF
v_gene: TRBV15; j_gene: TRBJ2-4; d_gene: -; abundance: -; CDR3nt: TGTGCCACCAGCAGAGCCGGGTTTGTTCAGTACTTC; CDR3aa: CATSRAGFVQYF
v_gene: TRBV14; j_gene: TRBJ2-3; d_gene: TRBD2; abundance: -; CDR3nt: TGTGCCAGCAGCCAAGGTCTAGCGGGGAGCACAGATACGCAGTATTTT; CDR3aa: CASSQGLAGSTDTQYF
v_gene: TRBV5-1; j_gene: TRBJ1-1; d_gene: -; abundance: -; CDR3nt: TGCGCCAGCAGCTTACAGGGCGTAGGCACTGAAGCTTTCTTT; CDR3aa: CASSLQGVGTEAFF
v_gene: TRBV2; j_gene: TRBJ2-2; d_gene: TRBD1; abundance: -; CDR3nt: TGTGCCAGCAGTGCCGACAGGGGGCGTGGGAACACCGGGGAGCTGTTTTTT; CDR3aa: CASSADRGRGNTGELFF
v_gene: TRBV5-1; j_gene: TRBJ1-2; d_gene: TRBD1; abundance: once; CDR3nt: TGCGCCAGCAGCTTGGAACAGGGGACGGGCTACACCTTC; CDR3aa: CASSLEQGTGYTF
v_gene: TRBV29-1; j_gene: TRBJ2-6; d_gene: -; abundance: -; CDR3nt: TGCAGCGTGGGGGGAGGCGGGGCCAACGTCCTGACTTTC; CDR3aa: CSVGGGGANVLTF
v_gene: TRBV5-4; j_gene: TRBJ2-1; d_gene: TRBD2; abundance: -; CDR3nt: TGTGCCAGCAGCCCCACCGGGACTAGCGGGGGCCTGAACAATGAGCAGTTCTTC; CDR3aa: CASSPTGTSGGLNNEQFF
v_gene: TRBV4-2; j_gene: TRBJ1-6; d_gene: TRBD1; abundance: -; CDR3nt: TGTGCCAGCAGCCAAGACCCGGACAGGCGGAATTCACCCCTCCACTTT; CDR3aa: CASSQDPDRRNSPLHF
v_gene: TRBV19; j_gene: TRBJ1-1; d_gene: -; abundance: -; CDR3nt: TGTGCCAGTACCCTAGAGGGCGGCGTGAACACTGAAGCTTTCTTT; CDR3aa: CASTLEGGVNTEAFF
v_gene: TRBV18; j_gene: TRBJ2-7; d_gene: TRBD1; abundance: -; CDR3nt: TGTGCCAGCTCACCACCGAGGGACAGAGTCTACGAGCAGTACTTC; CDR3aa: CASSPPRDRVYEQYF
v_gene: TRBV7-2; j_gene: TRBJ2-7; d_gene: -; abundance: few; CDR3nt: TGTGCCAGCAGCTTTCAAGCAAGTTCTGGTGTCGAGCAGTACTTC; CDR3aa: CASSFQASSGVEQYF
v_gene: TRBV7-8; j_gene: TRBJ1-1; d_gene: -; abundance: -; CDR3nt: TGTGCCAGCCTCTTGGGGCCCCACACTGAAGCTTTCTTT; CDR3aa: CASLLGPHTEAFF
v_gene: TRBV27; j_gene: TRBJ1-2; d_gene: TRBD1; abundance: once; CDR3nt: TGTGCCAGCAGTTCGAAAACAGGGGATGGCTACACCTTC; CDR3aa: CASSSKTGDGYTF
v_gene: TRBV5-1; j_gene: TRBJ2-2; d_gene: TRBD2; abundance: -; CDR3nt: TGCGCCAGCAGCAAAACTAGCGGGGGGGCTGGGACCGGGGAGCTGTTTTTT; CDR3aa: CASSKTSGGAGTGELFF
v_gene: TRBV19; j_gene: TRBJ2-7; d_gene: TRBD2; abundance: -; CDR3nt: TGTGCCAGTAGTCCCATGCTCGGGGGGGCCTACGAGCAGTACTTC; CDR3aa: CASSPMLGGAYEQYF
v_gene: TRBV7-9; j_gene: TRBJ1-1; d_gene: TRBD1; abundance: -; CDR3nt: TGTGCCAGCAGCTTAGAGGGGGCGAACACTGAAGCTTTCTTT; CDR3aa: CASSLEGANTEAFF
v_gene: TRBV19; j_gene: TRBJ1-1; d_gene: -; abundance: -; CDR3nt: TGTGCCAGTAGAGGAGAGAACACTGAAGCTTTCTTT; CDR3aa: CASRGENTEAFF
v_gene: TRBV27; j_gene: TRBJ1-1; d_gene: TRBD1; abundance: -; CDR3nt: TGTGCCAGCAGTTTATTAGGACAGGGGGTGACTGAGGCTTTCTTT; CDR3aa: CASSLLGQGVTEAFF
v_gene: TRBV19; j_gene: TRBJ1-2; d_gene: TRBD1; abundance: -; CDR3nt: TGTGCCAGTAGTAACCGGGACAGGAGGCTGCTAACCTTC; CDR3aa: CASSNRDRRLLTF
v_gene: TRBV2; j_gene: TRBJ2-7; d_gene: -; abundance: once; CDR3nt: TGTGCCAGCAGTGCGCAGAGGACTCCGGGCGAGCAGTACTTC; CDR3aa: CASSAQRTPGEQYF